The 7 T cell receptor beta chains below come from one sample, sequenced in a study of cytomegalovirus exposure and HLA in healthy donors. Use of 60 Vbeta and 13 Jbeta primers characterized the PCR. TCRdb's table, derived via immunoSEQ multiplex PCR, lists solely in-frame clones and lacks some. Here the sample spans over 85,000 clones, 75% to 90% being singletons. Source material: PBMCs. The receptors were sampled from a man in his forties in good health and CMV-seronegative.

This chain links TRBV18 with TRBJ2-1; TRBD1 matches 7 bases. The CDR3 runs 14 residues. Germline values: CDR1 KGHSH, CDR2 LQKENI. J gave up 5 bases and V 4 bases, and 5 bases lay outside the gene matches. The CDR3 reads CASSRGTANNEQFF. CDR3 in DNA: TGTGCCAGCTCACGAGGGACAGCCAACAATGAGCAGTTCTTC.

In its sample, this clone was seen once. This chain joins TRBV5-1 and TRBJ1-1; D might be TRBD1 (6 bases). The CDR3 runs to 15 residues. The germline CDR1 and CDR2 sequences are SGHRS and YFSETQ. The V and J ends lost 2 bases and 3 bases respectively, with 14 bases between them. The CDR3 here is CASSLRQEGDTEAFF. CDR3 DNA sequence: TGCGCCAGCAGCTTACGACAGGAAGGGGACACTGAAGCTTTCTTT.

The CDR3 sequence: CASSLDRGAQPAFF. The CDR3 DNA reads as TGCGCCAGCAGCCTCGACAGGGGCGCGCAACCGGCTTTCTTT. This chain connects TRBV5-1 to TRBJ1-1; 8 bases match TRBD1. Germline assignment: CDR1 SGHRS and CDR2 YFSETQ. Germline trimming cut 4 bases from V and 11 bases from J; bases unmatched to any gene: 13. The CDR3 has 14 amino acids.

The chain is built from TRBV18 and TRBJ1-3, with 7 bases fitting TRBD1. The CDR3 loop spans 16 amino acids. V lost 2 bases, J lost 3 bases, and 7 bases stayed unmatched. CDR1 and CDR2 (germline): KGHSH, LQKENI. CDR3 in amino acids: CASSPGERDSGNTIYF. CDR3 nucleotide sequence: TGTGCCAGCTCACCAGGGGAGAGGGACAGTGGAAACACCATATATTTT.

This rearrangement joins TRBV6-1 to TRBJ1-1; D unresolved. Germline V gene data show CDR1 as MNHNS and CDR2 as SASEGT. The V gene lost 2 bases and the J gene lost 11 bases, with 12 bases spanning the gap. The CDR3 runs to 12 residues. Here the CDR3 DNA reads TGTGCCAGCAGTGAAAGGAGGCTAGCGGCTTTCTTT. Encoded protein: CASSERRLAAFF.

The chain combines TRBV2 with TRBJ2-7; D may be TRBD2 (6 bases). This CDR3 is 13 amino acids long. Trimming pared 6 bases from V and 3 bases from J, leaving 12 bases between. Germline values: CDR1 SNHLY, CDR2 FYNNEI. The CDR3 DNA is TGTGCCAGCAGCCGGGACTCCGTCTACGAGCAGTACTTC. Protein product: CASSRDSVYEQYF.

V usage is TRBV29-1 and J usage is TRBJ1-2; D is unclear. V gave up 3 bases and J gave up 7 bases, with 6 bases separating them. Germline V CDR1 and CDR2: SQVTM, ANQGSEA. This CDR3 has 10 amino acids. As DNA, the CDR3 is TGCAGCGTTGATGGCCCTGGCTACACCTTC. Amino acid sequence: CSVDGPGYTF. Combining the CDR3 with reference TRBV29-1 and TRBJ1-2 gives the whole variable domain SAVISQKPSRDICQRGTSLTIQCQVDSQVTMMFWYRQQPGQSLTLIATANQGSEATYESGFVIDKFPISRPNLTFSTLTVSNMSPEDSSIYLCSVDGPGYTFGSGTRLTVV.